This TCR beta chain was observed in a study of PD-L1 blockade in urothelial cancer. Study information: Blood underwent analysis 3 weeks (second dose) and 6 weeks after treatment began. Findings of the study overall: Durable benefit accompanied greater 3-week expansion of tumor-associated blood clones.

This clone appeared a single time. Its specificity is not known. As to time point: pretreatment peripheral blood. V lost 6 bases and J lost 0; bases outside the gene matches: 10. Looked up from germline, CDR1 is MDHEN and CDR2 is SYDVKM. This CDR3 is 16 amino acids long. Spiking of synthetic TCR analog templates was performed in each PCR. Clones were read by immunoSEQ multiplex PCR, and TCRdb kept only the in-frame ones, dropping some. The sample includes 40,000 to 50,000 clones, around 80% of them seen just once. The TCR sequence derives from an older man with urothelial cancer. The genes are TRBV28 and TRBJ2-7; 8 nucleotides align to TRBD1. The starting material was PBMCs, obtained around atezolizumab (anti-PD-L1) treatment. CDR3 amino acids: CASSPLGQGASYEQYF. CDR3 DNA: TGTGCCAGCAGCCCCCTAGGGCAGGGGGCCTCCTACGAGCAGTACTTC.